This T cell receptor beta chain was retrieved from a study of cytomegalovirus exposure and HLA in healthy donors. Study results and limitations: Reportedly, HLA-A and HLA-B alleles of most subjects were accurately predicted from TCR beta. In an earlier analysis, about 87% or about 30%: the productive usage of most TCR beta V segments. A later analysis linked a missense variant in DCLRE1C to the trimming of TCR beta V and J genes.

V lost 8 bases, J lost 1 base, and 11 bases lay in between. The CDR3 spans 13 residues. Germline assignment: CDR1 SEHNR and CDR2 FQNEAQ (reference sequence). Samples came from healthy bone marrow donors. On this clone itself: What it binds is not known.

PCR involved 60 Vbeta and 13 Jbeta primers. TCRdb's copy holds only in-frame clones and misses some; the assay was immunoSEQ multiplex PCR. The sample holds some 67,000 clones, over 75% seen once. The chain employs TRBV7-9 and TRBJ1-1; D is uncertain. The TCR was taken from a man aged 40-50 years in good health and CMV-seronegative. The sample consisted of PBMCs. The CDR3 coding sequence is TGTGCCAGCCAAGAGCGGCGGAACACTGAAGCTTTCTTT. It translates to CASQERRNTEAFF.